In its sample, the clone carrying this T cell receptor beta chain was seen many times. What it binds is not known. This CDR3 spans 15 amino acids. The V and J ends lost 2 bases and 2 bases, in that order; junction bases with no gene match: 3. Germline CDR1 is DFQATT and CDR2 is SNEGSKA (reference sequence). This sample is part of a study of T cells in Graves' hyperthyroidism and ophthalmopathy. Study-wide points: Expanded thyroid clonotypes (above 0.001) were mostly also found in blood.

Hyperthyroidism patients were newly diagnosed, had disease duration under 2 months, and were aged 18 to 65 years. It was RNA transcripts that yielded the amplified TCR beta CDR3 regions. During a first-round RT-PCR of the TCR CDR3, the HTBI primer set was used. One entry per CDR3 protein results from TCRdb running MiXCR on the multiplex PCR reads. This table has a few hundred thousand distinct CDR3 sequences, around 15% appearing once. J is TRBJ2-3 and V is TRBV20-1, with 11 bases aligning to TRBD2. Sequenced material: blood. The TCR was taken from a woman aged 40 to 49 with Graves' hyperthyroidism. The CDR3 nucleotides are TGCAGTGCTAGAAGGACTAGCGGGCCCACAGATACGCAGTATTTT. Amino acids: CSARRTSGPTDTQYF.